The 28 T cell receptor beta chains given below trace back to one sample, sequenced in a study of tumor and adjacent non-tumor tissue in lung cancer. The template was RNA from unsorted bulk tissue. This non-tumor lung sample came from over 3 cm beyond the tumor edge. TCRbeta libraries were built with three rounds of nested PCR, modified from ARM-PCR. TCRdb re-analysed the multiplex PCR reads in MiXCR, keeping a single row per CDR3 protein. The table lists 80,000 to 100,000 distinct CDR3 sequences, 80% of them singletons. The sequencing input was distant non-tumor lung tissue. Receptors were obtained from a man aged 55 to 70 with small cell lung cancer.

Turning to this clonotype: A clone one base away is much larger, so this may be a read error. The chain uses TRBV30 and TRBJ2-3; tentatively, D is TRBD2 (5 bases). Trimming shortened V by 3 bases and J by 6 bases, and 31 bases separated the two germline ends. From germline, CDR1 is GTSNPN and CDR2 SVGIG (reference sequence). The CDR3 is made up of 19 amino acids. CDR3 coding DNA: TGTGCCTGGAGACGACTAACGATGTCCCAGGTGTTTGTGAAGGATACGCAGTATTTT. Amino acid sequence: CAWRRLTMSQVFVKDTQYF.

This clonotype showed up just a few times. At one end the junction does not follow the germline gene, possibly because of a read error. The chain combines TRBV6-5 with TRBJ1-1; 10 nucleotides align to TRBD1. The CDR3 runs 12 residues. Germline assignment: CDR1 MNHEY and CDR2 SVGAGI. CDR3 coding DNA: TGTGTTACCGGGACAGGGGCCATCGAAGCTTTCTTC. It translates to CVTGTGAIEAFF.

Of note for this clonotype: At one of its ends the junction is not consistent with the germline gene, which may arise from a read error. The CDR3 region has the DNA TGTGCCAGCAGCTGGACAGGGGTAGGTTATGGCTGCACCTTC. This translates into CASSWTGVGYGCTF. The V and J genes are TRBV5-4 and TRBJ1-2; 9 bases are a match to TRBD1. CDR1 is SGHNT, CDR2 YYREEE, per germline (reference sequence). The CDR3 has 14 amino acids.

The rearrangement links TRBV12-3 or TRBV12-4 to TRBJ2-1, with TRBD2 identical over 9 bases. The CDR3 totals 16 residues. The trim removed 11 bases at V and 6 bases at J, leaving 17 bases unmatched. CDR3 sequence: CACSTNSGRGGNEQFF. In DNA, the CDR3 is TGTGCCTGTAGTACTAATAGCGGGAGAGGCGGCAATGAGCAGTTCTTC.

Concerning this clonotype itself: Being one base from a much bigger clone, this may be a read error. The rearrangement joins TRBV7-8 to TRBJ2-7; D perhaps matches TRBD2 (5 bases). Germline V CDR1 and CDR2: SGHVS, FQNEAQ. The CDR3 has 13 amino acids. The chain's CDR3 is CASSRTASYEQNF. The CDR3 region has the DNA TGTGCCAGCAGCCGGACTGCCTCCTACGAGCAGAACTTC.

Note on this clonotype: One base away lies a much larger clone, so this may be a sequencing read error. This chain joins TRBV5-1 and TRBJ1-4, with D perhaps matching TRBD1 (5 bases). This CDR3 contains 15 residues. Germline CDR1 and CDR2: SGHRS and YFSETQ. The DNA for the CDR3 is TGCGCCAGCAGCTTCGGGACCCGCTCTGATGAAAGACTGTTTTTT. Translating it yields CASSFGTRSDERLFF.

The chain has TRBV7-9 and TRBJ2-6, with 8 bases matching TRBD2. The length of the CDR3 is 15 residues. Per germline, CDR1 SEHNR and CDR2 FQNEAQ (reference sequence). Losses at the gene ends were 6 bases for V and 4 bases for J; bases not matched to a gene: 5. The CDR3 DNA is TGTGCCAGCAGACTTTCGGGGGGGGGGGCCAACGTCCTGACTTTC. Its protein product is CASRLSGGGANVLTF.

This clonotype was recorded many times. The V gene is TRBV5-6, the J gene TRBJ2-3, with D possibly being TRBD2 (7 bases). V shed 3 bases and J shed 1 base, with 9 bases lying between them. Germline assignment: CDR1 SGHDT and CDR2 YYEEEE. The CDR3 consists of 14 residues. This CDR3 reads CASSWGGRTDTQYF. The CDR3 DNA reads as TGTGCCAGCAGCTGGGGGGGGCGCACAGATACGCAGTATTTT.

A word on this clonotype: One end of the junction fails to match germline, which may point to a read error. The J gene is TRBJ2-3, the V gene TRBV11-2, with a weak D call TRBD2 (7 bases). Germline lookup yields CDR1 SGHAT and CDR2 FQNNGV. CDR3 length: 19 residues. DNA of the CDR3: TGTGCCAGCAATTTAGAGTCAACGACTGGGGGGGCCTACACAGATACGCGGTATTTT. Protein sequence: CASNLESTTGGAYTDTRYF.

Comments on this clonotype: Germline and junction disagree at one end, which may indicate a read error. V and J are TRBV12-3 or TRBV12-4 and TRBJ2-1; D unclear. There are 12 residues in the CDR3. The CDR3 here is CASSLGAEVQCF. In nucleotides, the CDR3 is TGTGCCAGCAGTTTAGGGGCGGAAGTTCAATGCTTC.

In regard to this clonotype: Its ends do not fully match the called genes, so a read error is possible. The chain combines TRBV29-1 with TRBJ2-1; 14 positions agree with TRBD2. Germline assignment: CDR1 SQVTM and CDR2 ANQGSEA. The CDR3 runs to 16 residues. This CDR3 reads CSVGLAGVGSYNEQFF. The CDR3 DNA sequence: TGTAGCGTGGGACTAGCGGGAGTTGGGTCCTACAATGAGCAGTTCTTC.

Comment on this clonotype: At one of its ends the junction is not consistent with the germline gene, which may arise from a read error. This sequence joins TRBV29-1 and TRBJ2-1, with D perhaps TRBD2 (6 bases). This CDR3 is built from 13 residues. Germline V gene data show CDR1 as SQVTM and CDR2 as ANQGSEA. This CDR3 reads CSVGISGYNEQLF. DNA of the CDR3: TGCAGCGTTGGGATTAGCGGATACAATGAGCAGTTATTC.

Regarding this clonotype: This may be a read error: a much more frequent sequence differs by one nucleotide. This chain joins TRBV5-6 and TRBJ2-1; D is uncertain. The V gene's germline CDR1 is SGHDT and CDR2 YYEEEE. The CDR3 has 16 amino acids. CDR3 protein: CASGLAPRRTNDGQFF. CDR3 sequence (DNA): TGTGCCAGCGGCTTGGCCCCGAGGCGCACGAATGACGGGCAGTTCTTC.

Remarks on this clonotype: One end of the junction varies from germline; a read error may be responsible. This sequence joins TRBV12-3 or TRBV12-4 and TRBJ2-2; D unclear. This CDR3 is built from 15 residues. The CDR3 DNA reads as TGTGCTAGCAGTTTCTCTGTGATAGACACCGGGGAGCTGTTTTTT. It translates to CASSFSVIDTGELFF.

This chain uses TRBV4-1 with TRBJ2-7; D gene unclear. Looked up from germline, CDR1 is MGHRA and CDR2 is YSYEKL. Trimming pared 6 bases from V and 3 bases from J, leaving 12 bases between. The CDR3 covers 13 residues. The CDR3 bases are TGCGCCAGCAGTTTCTATAGACACTACGAGCAGTACTTC. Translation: CASSFYRHYEQYF.

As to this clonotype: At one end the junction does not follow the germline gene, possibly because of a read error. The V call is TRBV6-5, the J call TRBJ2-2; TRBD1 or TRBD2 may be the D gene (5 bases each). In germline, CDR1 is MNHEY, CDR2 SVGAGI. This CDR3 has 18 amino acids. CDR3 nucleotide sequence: TGTGCCAACAGTTATAATGCTAGGTTGTCGGGGCGAACCGTGGATCTGTTTTTT. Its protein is CANSYNARLSGRTVDLFF.

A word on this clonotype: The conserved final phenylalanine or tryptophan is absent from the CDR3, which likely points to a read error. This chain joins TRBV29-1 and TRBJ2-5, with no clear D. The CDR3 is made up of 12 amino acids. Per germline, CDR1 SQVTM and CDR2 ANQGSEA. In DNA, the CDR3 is TGCGGCGTTGAGTCACTTGGGGAGACCCAGTACTAC. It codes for CGVESLGETQYY.

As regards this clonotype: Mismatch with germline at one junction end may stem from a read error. CDR3 DNA sequence: TGTGCCAGCAGTACCCTAACGGGAGATCAAGAGACCCAATACTTC. Its translation is CASSTLTGDQETQYF. This chain connects TRBV6-5 to TRBJ2-5, with D tentatively TRBD2 (6 bases). CDR1 MNHEY and CDR2 SVGAGI come from the germline V gene. The length of the CDR3 is 15 residues.

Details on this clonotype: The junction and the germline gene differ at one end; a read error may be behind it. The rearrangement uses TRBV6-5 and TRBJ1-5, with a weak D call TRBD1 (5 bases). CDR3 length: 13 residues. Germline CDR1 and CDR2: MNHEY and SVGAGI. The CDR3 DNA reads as TGTTCCAGCAGTAATAAGGGGTCACAGGCCCAACATTTT. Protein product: CSSSNKGSQAQHF.

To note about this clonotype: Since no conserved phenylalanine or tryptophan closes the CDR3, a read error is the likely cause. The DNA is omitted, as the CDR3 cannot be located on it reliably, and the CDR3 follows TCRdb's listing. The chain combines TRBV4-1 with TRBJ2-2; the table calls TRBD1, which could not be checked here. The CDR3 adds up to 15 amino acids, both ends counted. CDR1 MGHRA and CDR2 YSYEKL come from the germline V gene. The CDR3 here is CASSGRGAYTGEPFL.

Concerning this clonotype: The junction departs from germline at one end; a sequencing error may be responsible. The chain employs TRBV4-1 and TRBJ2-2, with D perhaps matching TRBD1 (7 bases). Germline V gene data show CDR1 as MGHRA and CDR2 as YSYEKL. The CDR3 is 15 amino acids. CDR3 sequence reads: CANISRGAYTGELLF. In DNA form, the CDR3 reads TGCGCCAACATTAGCAGGGGGGCCTATACCGGGGAGCTGTTATTT.

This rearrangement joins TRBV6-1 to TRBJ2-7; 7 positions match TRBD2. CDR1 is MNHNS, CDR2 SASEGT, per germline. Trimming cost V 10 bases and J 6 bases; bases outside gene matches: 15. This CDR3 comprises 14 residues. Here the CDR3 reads CANRTGAGMSEQYV. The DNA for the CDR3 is TGTGCCAACAGGACTGGAGCGGGGATGAGCGAGCAGTACGTC.

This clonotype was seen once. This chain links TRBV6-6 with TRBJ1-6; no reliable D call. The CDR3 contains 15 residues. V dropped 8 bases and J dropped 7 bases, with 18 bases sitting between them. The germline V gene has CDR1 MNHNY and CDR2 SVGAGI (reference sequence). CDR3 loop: CASGHRSSGNSPLHF. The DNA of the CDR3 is TGTGCCAGCGGCCACCGAAGCAGCGGCAATTCACCCCTCCACTTT.

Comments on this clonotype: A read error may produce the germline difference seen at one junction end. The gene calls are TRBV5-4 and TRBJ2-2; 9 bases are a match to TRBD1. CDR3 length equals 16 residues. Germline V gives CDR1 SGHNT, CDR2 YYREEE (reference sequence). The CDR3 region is CANSLRGTGTTGELFF. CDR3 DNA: TGTGCCAACAGCTTGCGTGGGACAGGGACCACCGGGGAGTTGTTTTTT.

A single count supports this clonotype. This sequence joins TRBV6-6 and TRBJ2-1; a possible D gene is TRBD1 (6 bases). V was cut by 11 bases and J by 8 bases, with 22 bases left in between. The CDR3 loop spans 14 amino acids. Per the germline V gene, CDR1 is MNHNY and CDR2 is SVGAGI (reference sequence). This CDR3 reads CACTQPDRTHEQFF. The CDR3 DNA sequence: TGTGCCTGCACCCAACCTGACAGGACCCATGAGCAGTTCTTC.

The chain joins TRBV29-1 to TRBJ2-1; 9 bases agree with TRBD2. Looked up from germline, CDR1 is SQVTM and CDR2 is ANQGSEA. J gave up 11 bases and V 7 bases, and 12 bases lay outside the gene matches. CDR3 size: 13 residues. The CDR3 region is CSGGLARINKQFF. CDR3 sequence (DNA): TGCAGCGGTGGACTAGCGAGAATTAATAAGCAGTTCTTC.

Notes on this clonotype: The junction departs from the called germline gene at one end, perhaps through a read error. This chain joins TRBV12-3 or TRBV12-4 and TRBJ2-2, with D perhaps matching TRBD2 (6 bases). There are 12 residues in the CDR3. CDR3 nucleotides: TGTGCCAGCCGGGGGAGGACCGGGGAGCTGCTTTTT. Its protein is CASRGRTGELLF.

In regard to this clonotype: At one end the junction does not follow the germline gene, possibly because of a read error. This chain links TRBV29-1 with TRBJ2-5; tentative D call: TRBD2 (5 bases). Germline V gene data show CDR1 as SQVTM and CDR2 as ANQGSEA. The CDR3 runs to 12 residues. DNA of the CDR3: TGTAGCGTTCGGGTGGTTAGGGAGACCCACTACTTC. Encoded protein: CSVRVVRETHYF.